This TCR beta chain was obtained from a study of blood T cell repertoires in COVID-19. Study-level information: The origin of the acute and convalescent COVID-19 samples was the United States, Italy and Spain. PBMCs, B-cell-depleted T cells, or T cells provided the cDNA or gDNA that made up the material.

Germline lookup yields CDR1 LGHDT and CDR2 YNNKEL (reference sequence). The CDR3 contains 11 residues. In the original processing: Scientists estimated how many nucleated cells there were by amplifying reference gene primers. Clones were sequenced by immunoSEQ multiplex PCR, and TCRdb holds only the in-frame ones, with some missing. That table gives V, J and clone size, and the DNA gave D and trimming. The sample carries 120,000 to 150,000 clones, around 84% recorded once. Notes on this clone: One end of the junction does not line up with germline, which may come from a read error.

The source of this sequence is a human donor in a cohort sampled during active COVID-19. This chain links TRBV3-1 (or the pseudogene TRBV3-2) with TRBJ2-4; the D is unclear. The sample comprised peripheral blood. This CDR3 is CASSHSGSYLF. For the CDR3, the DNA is TGTGCCAGCAGCCACTCCGGGTCGTACCTTTTC.